This TCR beta chain was recovered during a study of T cells in Graves' hyperthyroidism and ophthalmopathy (dated by TCRdb to the late 2010s). Study-wide context: TCR V-J signatures able to tell the groups apart were searched for in a discovery cohort of 90 to 100 patients, of whom more than 40 had Graves' ophthalmopathy and about 60 had stable Graves' hyperthyroidism. In addition, the study compared T-cell repertoires in thyroid tissue and in blood from several Graves' hyperthyroidism patients. Following sampling, methimazole starting at 30 mg daily was given to hyperthyroidism patients, and high-dose intravenous methylprednisolone was given to ophthalmopathy patients. The 100 or so discovery patients were randomly divided into training and test sets at a 7:3 ratio. An independent validation cohort of under 20 hyperthyroidism patients and 17 patients who later progressed to ophthalmopathy tested prospective prediction of ophthalmopathy. TCR Vbeta CDR3 sequencing of approximately 140 peripheral blood samples (around 45 ophthalmopathy, 75 to 85 hyperthyroidism and 17 progressor patients) is reported in the paper. What the research found in general, with its limitations: Ophthalmopathy was separated from stable hyperthyroidism by a 13 V-J signature model, with over 85% sensitivity and about 81% specificity obtained in cross-validation and 80%/75% obtained in testing. In validation, the model predicted progression to ophthalmopathy a median of about 6.5 months before onset, with roughly 71% sensitivity and roughly 77% specificity. Blood samples also contained most of the expanded thyroid clonotypes (frequency above 0.001), which suggests that blood repertoires may reflect thyroid immune responses. No statistical method was used to fix the sample size in advance, and group allocation was not hidden from the investigators.

Any patient with an uncontrolled infection, another autoimmune disease, pregnancy or lactation was excluded. Diagnoses were based on clinical symptoms, serum thyroxine and TRAb, thyroid ultrasound and orbital computed tomography. Total RNA was extracted with Trizol reagent, and quality was checked on an Agilent 2100 Bioanalyzer. Spanning cysteine to phenylalanine, the CDR3 consists of 15 amino acids. Of all the DNA, just the CDR3 is kept, 45 bases in frame from base 1. Trimming removed 1 base from V and 2 bases from J, leaving 12 bases between the germline ends. For CDR1 and CDR2, the germline V gene lists MGHDK and SYGVNS. Many counts were recorded for this clonotype. Its antigen remains undetermined. Base qualities are not provided; no much larger clone lies one nucleotide away. The TCR beta CDR3 regions were amplified from the RNA transcripts. The first round of RT-PCR for the TCR CDR3 was performed with the HTBI primer set and the Qiagen OneStep RT-PCR kit. The libraries were constructed in a second round of multiplex PCR and then size-selected and purified. Paired-end sequencing of the libraries was performed with 100 bp reads on an Illumina HiSeq2000. The authors' pipeline ran thus. SOAPnuke was used to process the raw data, with reads discarded if the reads contained adapters or uncalled bases, had a mean Phred below 15, or lacked an exact constant-primer or identifier match. High-quality paired reads were merged with COPE v1.2.5, and unique nucleotide sequences were defined as clonotypes. MiTCR v1.1 was used to align the clonotypes against IMGT TRBV, TRBD and TRBJ reference segments. Analysis was restricted to V-J combinations with a frequency above 0.0001, which covered 99% to 99.2% of repertoires. The TCS score was defined as the ratio of F50 (clonal expansion) to E x V (chaos), calculated using BLOSUM62-based TCRdist between CDR3 peptides within each V-J. Welch's t-statistics and random forest reduced roughly 540 V-J features to 13, which were used in a naive Bayes classifier (R e1071). The similarity between thyroid and blood repertoires was quantified using the Morisita-Horn index. TCRdb trimmed public reads at Q25 via fastp, called clones via MiXCR and kept in-frame beta chains. Each record represents a unique CDR3 protein, reported with the most common genes and DNA among its rows. It is TCRdb's table, rather than the study itself, that gives the V and J calls and clone size. Present in this sample are more than 550,000 distinct CDR3 sequences, approximately 42% of which were seen just once. The top ten clones comprise less than 9.5% of the sample.

The sequencing sample was made of peripheral blood or thyroid tissue (not recorded which). This chain is built from TRBV25-1 and TRBJ2-7; a tentative D call is TRBD2 (6 bases match). The sequence was obtained from an adult man with Graves' disease, either hyperthyroidism or ophthalmopathy (not recorded which). The CDR3 reads CASSESGLEAYEQYF. The DNA sequence reads TGTGCCAGCAGTGAATCGGGACTCGAGGCCTACGAGCAGTACTTC.